A selection of T cell receptor beta chains follows, all from one sample in a study of blood T cell repertoires in COVID-19. Only in-frame clones appear in the TCRdb table, and some are missing; sequencing was by immunoSEQ multiplex PCR. Counted here are fewer than 70,000 clones, 65% to 90% occurring once; the ten biggest clones make up 2.5% to 3.5%. Sample: peripheral blood. Receptors originate from an older man with acute or convalescent COVID-19. Both conserved end residues are part of each CDR3. Each record gives: V gene, D gene, clone size, CDR3 length, J gene, CDR3 protein, CDR3 DNA. A D gene is named only where the DNA matches it firmly. Size values are once, few and many counts, or a class for expanded clones, and some rows have none.

>TRBV10-1|TRBD2|once|15|TRBJ2-7
CASSEVAGALYEQYF
TGCGCCAGCAGTGAGGTAGCGGGAGCCCTCTACGAGCAGTACTTC
>TRBV7-2|TRBD1|-|16|TRBJ2-6
CASSSIGGAGANVLTF
TGTGCCAGCAGCTCGATAGGGGGCGCAGGGGCCAACGTCCTGACTTTC
>TRBV11-2|TRBD2|-|16|TRBJ2-1
CASSGGLGLAGSEQFF
TGTGCCAGCAGCGGCGGCCTAGGACTAGCGGGAAGCGAGCAGTTCTTC
>TRBV19|TRBD1|-|14|TRBJ1-5
CASSIGTGNQPQHF
TGTGCCAGTAGTATAGGGACAGGTAATCAGCCCCAGCATTTT
>TRBV18|TRBD1|-|16|TRBJ1-5
CASSRSGGGINQPQHF
TGTGCCAGCTCACGGTCAGGGGGTGGTATCAATCAGCCCCAGCATTTT
>TRBV28|TRBD1|-|14|TRBJ1-5
CASSSGQGVIPQHF
TGTGCCAGCAGTAGCGGACAGGGTGTGATCCCCCAGCATTTT
>TRBV10-3|-|-|14|TRBJ2-1
CAISGGGGSLEQFF
TGTGCCATCAGTGGGGGAGGTGGGAGCTTAGAGCAGTTCTTC
>TRBV7-9|TRBD1|-|15|TRBJ2-1
CASSLDRGLGNEQFF
TGTGCCAGCAGCTTAGACAGGGGGCTAGGCAATGAGCAGTTCTTC
>TRBV29-1|-|few|12|TRBJ1-2
CSVEDPVNGYTF
TGCAGCGTTGAAGATCCGGTGAATGGCTACACCTTC
>TRBV3-1/TRBV3-2|-|-|15|TRBJ2-1
CASSQDNPSLDEQFF
TGTGCCAGCAGCCAAGATAACCCTAGTTTGGATGAGCAGTTCTTC
>TRBV19|-|-|18|TRBJ1-5
CASSIRGGYSRSNQPQHF
TGTGCCAGTAGTATAAGGGGGGGATACTCGCGAAGCAATCAGCCCCAGCATTTT
>TRBV7-2|-|-|15|TRBJ1-2
CASSLTPGTNYGYTF
TGTGCCAGCAGCTTAACACCCGGGACTAACTATGGCTACACCTTC
>TRBV19|TRBD2|-|14|TRBJ2-1
CASSTSGRIGEQFF
TGTGCCAGTAGCACTAGCGGGAGGATCGGTGAGCAGTTCTTC
>TRBV5-1|-|-|15|TRBJ2-5
CASSLGPRGEETQYF
TGCGCCAGCAGCTTGGGTCCCAGGGGCGAAGAGACCCAGTACTTC
>TRBV28|TRBD1|few|15|TRBJ2-7
CASSLWGQGQVEQYF
TGTGCCAGCAGTTTATGGGGACAGGGTCAGGTCGAGCAGTACTTC
>TRBV7-2|TRBD1|-|13|TRBJ2-7
CASSLMESGQKYF
TGTGCCAGCAGCTTAATGGAATCGGGACAGAAGTACTTC
>TRBV6-5|-|-|14|TRBJ1-2
CASRDSSTNYGYTF
TGTGCCAGCAGGGACAGCTCTACTAACTATGGCTACACCTTC
>TRBV5-1|-|-|15|TRBJ1-2
CASSIAAGSHYGYTF
TGCGCCAGCAGCATCGCAGCCGGGTCCCACTATGGCTACACCTTC
>TRBV2|TRBD1|-|16|TRBJ2-3
CASSPTGFRFTDTQYF
TGTGCCAGCAGCCCGACAGGGTTTCGTTTTACAGATACGCAGTATTTT
>TRBV29-1|-|once|14|TRBJ1-1
CSVDAGRVNTEAFF
TGCAGCGTTGATGCAGGGAGGGTGAACACTGAAGCTTTCTTT
>TRBV19|-|-|11|TRBJ2-1
CASRNRAEQFF
TGTGCCAGTAGAAACCGCGCCGAGCAGTTCTTC
>TRBV7-2|-|-|13|TRBJ2-7
CASRQTAAYEQYF
TGTGCCAGCAGGCAAACAGCAGCCTACGAGCAGTACTTC
>TRBV7-9|TRBD1|once|14|TRBJ1-2
CASSLEQGVGGYTF
TGTGCCAGCAGCTTAGAACAGGGGGTAGGTGGCTACACCTTC
>TRBV24-1|TRBD1|-|14|TRBJ1-1
CATSDPGQPAEAFF
TGTGCCACCAGTGACCCGGGACAGCCGGCTGAAGCTTTCTTT
>TRBV5-1|TRBD2|-|13|TRBJ2-1
CASSLVERGEQFF
TGCGCCAGCAGCTTGGTGGAGCGGGGTGAGCAGTTCTTC
>TRBV6-5|TRBD2|-|14|TRBJ2-7
CASSHRGRTYEQYF
TGTGCCAGCAGCCACCGCGGGAGAACCTACGAGCAGTACTTC
>TRBV25-1|TRBD1|-|14|TRBJ2-7
CASSEGQGAYEQYF
TGTGCCAGCAGTGAAGGACAGGGCGCCTACGAGCAGTACTTC
>TRBV3-1/TRBV3-2|TRBD1|-|16|TRBJ1-5
CASSQGSQGARQPQHF
TGTGCCAGCAGCCAAGGCAGTCAGGGGGCACGTCAGCCCCAGCATTTT
>TRBV7-8|-|-|15|TRBJ2-2
CASSLSRTNTGELFF
TGTGCCAGCAGCTTATCGCGGACAAACACCGGGGAGCTGTTTTTT
>TRBV19|-|-|15|TRBJ1-4
CASSNLGDANEKLFF
TGTGCCAGTAGCAACTTGGGCGACGCCAATGAAAAACTGTTTTTT
>TRBV4-1|TRBD2|-|17|TRBJ2-1
CASSQEGTSGMYNEQFF
TGCGCCAGCAGCCAAGAGGGGACTAGTGGGATGTACAATGAGCAGTTCTTC
>TRBV19|-|-|11|TRBJ1-1
CASGGGTEAFF
TGTGCCAGTGGCGGCGGGACTGAAGCTTTCTTT
>TRBV6-6|TRBD2|-|16|TRBJ2-3
CASSFPAGGPADTQYF
TGTGCCAGCAGTTTCCCAGCGGGAGGACCGGCAGATACGCAGTATTTT
>TRBV7-2|TRBD2|-|15|TRBJ2-1
CASSQTSGPYNEQFF
TGTGCCAGCAGCCAAACTAGCGGCCCTTACAATGAGCAGTTCTTC
>TRBV5-1|-|-|13|TRBJ2-7
CASSPVRRPEQYF
TGCGCCAGCAGCCCGGTGCGTCGTCCTGAGCAGTACTTC
>TRBV4-1|-|-|15|TRBJ2-1
CASSHPQAYYNEQFF
TGCGCCAGCAGCCACCCGCAGGCGTACTACAATGAGCAGTTCTTC
>TRBV28|TRBD1|-|15|TRBJ2-7
CASSWDRGHFNGQYF
TGTGCCAGCAGTTGGGACAGGGGCCACTTTAATGGGCAGTACTTC
>TRBV11-3|-|-|13|TRBJ2-7
CASSPKRSYEQYF
TGTGCCAGCAGCCCCAAGCGGTCCTACGAGCAGTACTTC
>TRBV9|-|few|15|TRBJ2-7
CASSFSPGSSYEQYF
TGTGCCAGCAGCTTTAGTCCGGGATCCTCCTACGAGCAGTACTTC
>TRBV7-8|-|-|15|TRBJ2-7
CASSRTIDRSYEQYF
TGTGCCAGCAGCCGTACCATAGACAGATCCTACGAGCAGTACTTC
>TRBV20-1|-|-|14|TRBJ1-3
CSASRVGSGNTIYF
TGCAGTGCCAGTAGAGTGGGGAGTGGAAACACCATATATTTT
>TRBV6-2/TRBV6-3|-|-|16|TRBJ1-1
CASSYPTGDMNTEAFF
TGTGCCAGCAGTTACCCCACAGGCGATATGAACACTGAAGCTTTCTTT
>TRBV5-6|-|-|16|TRBJ2-1
CASSLATRSLRDEQFF
TGTGCCAGCAGCTTGGCGACTAGATCCCTTCGGGATGAGCAGTTCTTC
>TRBV14|-|-|16|TRBJ1-2
CASLGLSPFNFYGYTF
TGTGCCAGCCTAGGCCTGTCCCCCTTCAACTTCTATGGCTACACCTTC
>TRBV6-2/TRBV6-3|TRBD1|-|16|TRBJ1-5
CASSNAGGTNNQPQHF
TGTGCCAGCAGTAATGCAGGGGGCACAAACAATCAGCCCCAGCATTTT
>TRBV15|-|-|14|TRBJ1-4
CATSTRGGNEKLFF
TGTGCCACCAGTACCAGGGGAGGGAATGAAAAACTGTTTTTT
>TRBV19|-|-|13|TRBJ1-4
CASGPEGDEKLFF
TGTGCCAGTGGTCCAGAAGGGGATGAAAAACTGTTTTTT
>TRBV3-1/TRBV3-2|-|-|14|TRBJ1-1
CASSPPEGFTEAFF
TGTGCCAGCAGCCCCCCGGAGGGGTTCACTGAAGCTTTCTTT
>TRBV12-5|-|-|17|TRBJ1-5
CASGWGSLRDSNQPQHF
TGTGCTAGTGGTTGGGGCAGTTTGCGGGATAGCAATCAGCCCCAGCATTTT
>TRBV19|TRBD1|-|15|TRBJ2-3
CASSIARGPGDTQYF
TGTGCCAGTAGTATCGCGAGGGGGCCGGGAGATACGCAGTATTTT
>TRBV19|-|-|14|TRBJ2-6
CASNQGSGANVLTF
TGTGCCAGTAATCAGGGGTCCGGGGCCAACGTCCTGACTTTC